The clone carrying this TCR beta chain came up many times. Antigen unknown. The sample is drawn from a study of CD8 T cells in ankylosing spondylitis. General observations from the study: Disease-associated clones were CD8+ and fairly uncommon in peripheral blood. Certain motif variants had earlier appeared in reactive arthritis synovial fluid and blood.

TCRdb fed the 5' RACE reads into MiXCR, producing one record per CDR3 protein. The repertoire holds under 150,000 distinct CDR3 sequences, with approximately 10% as singletons. The CDR3 has 15 amino acids. The V gene lost 1 base and the J gene lost 5 bases, with 14 bases spanning the gap. The chain links TRBV12-3 or TRBV12-4 to TRBJ1-2, with D tentatively TRBD1 (5 bases). Sequencing was done on a sample of blood, either unsorted or a sorted T cell fraction (not recorded which). The sequence was obtained from a female donor with ankylosing spondylitis or in good health (not recorded which). Here the CDR3 DNA reads TGTGCCAGCAGTTTAGAGAGGGACCGGGGTTATGGCTACACCTTC. The encoded protein is CASSLERDRGYGYTF.